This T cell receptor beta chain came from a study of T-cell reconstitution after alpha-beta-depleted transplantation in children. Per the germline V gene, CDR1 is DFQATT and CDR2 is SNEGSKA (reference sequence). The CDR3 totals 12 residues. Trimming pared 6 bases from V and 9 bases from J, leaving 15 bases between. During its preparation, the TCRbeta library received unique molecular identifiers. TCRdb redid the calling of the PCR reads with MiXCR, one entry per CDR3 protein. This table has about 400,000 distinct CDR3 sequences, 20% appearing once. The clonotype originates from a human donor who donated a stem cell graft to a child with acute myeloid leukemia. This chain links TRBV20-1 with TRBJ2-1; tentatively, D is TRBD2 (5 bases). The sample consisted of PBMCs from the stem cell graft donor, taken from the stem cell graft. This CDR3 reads CSARPGNAEQFF. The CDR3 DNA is TGCAGTGCGCGGCCGGGGAACGCTGAGCAGTTCTTC.